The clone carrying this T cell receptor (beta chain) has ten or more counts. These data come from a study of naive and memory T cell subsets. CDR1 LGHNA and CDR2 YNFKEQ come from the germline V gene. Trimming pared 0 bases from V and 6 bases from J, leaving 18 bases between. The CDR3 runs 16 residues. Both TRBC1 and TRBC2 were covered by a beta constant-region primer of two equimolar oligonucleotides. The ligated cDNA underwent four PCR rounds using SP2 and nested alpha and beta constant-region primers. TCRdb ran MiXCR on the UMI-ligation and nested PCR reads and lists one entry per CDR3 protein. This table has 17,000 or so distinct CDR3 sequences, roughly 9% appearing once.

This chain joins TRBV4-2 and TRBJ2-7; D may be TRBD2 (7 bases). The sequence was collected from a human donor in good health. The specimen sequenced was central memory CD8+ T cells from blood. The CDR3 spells CASSQDGGGASSEQYF. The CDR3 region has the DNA TGTGCCAGCAGCCAAGATGGCGGGGGCGCATCGTCCGAGCAGTACTTC.